A single sample gave rise to the 9 T cell receptor beta chains below, sequenced in a study of blood T cell repertoires in COVID-19. Sequencing used immunoSEQ multiplex PCR; TCRdb keeps in-frame clones, though not all of them. The table shows about 85,000 clones, with around 91% occurring only once. Sequencing was carried out using peripheral blood. These receptors came from a woman aged 80 or over with active or convalescent COVID-19.

The J gene is TRBJ1-1, the V gene TRBV7-2, with 10 positions matching TRBD1. CDR3 length: 14 amino acids. With 6 bases clipped from V and 6 bases from J, the junction kept 7 bases outside the gene matches. Per the germline V gene, CDR1 is SGHTA and CDR2 is FQGNSA. In DNA form, the CDR3 reads TGTGCCAGCAGGGCAGCGGGACAGGGGTCTGAAGCTTTCTTT. Its translation: CASRAAGQGSEAFF.

V and J are TRBV29-1 and TRBJ2-7, with 9 bases identical to TRBD1. From germline, CDR1 is SQVTM and CDR2 ANQGSEA. This CDR3 is built from 15 residues. After removal of 5 bases from V and 4 bases from J, the junction contained 12 bases not matched to a gene. The CDR3 nucleotides are TGCAGCGTTTCTACTACAGGGGGCCTTAGGTACGAGCAGTACTTC. Encoded protein: CSVSTTGGLRYEQYF.

The V call is TRBV3-1 (or the pseudogene TRBV3-2), the J call TRBJ2-5, with no clear D. Germline CDR1 LGHDT, CDR2 YNNKEL (reference sequence). The germline V and J ends were trimmed by 7 bases and 3 bases, with 12 bases remaining between them. The CDR3 spans 13 residues. The CDR3: CASNSNREETQYF. CDR3 nucleotides: TGTGCCAGCAACTCAAACAGAGAAGAGACCCAGTACTTC.

V and J are TRBV7-2 and TRBJ1-3, with D possibly matching TRBD1 (6 bases). This CDR3 comprises 16 residues. V was cut by 1 base and J by 3 bases, with 13 bases left in between. CDR1 and CDR2 (germline): SGHTA, FQGNSA. CDR3 region: CASSLEMAGVGNTIYF. In DNA, the CDR3 is TGTGCCAGCAGCTTAGAAATGGCAGGGGTTGGAAACACCATATATTTT.

J is TRBJ1-2 and V is TRBV20-1; maybe TRBD1 (5 bases). The V gene's germline CDR1 is DFQATT and CDR2 SNEGSKA (reference sequence). V lost 4 bases, J lost 7 bases, and 10 bases lay in between. This CDR3 has 11 residues. CDR3 coding DNA: TGCAGTGCTAAAAGGGGCCTTGGCTACACCTTC. This translates into CSAKRGLGYTF.

The chain combines TRBV24-1 with TRBJ2-1; 12 bases map to TRBD1. The CDR3 is made up of 15 amino acids. Germline V lookup: CDR1 KGHDR, CDR2 SFDVKD. The V gene end was trimmed by 3 bases and the J gene end by 9 bases; junction bases not matched to a gene: 5. CDR3 residues: CATSDVGQGASEQFF. DNA for the CDR3: TGTGCCACCAGTGATGTGGGACAGGGGGCGAGTGAGCAGTTCTTC.

V gene TRBV10-1 combines with J gene TRBJ2-5; D call uncertain. V lost 0 bases, J lost 1 base, and 6 bases lay in between. Germline V gene data show CDR1 as WNHNN and CDR2 as SYGVQD (reference sequence). The CDR3 totals 14 residues. CDR3 protein: CASSESNGQETQYF. The CDR3 DNA is TGCGCCAGCAGTGAGTCGAACGGCCAAGAGACCCAGTACTTC.

This clone appeared a single time. V gene TRBV5-1 combines with J gene TRBJ1-2, with 9 bases that match TRBD1. CDR1 and CDR2 from the germline V gene are SGHRS and YFSETQ. V lost 0 bases, J lost 6 bases, and 3 bases stayed unmatched. The CDR3 has 14 residues. The CDR3 nucleotides read TGCGCCAGCAGCTTGGCAGGACAGGGGCATGGCTACACCTTC. Its protein product is CASSLAGQGHGYTF.

The chain recombines TRBV18 with TRBJ1-5; 8 bases match TRBD1. CDR3 size: 15 residues. Germline CDR1 reads KGHSH; CDR2 reads LQKENI. Trimming removed 5 bases from V and 4 bases from J; junction bases left unmatched: 7. The CDR3 region is CASSSRTGLNQPQHF. Here the CDR3 DNA reads TGTGCCAGCTCATCCCGGACAGGGTTGAATCAGCCCCAGCATTTT.